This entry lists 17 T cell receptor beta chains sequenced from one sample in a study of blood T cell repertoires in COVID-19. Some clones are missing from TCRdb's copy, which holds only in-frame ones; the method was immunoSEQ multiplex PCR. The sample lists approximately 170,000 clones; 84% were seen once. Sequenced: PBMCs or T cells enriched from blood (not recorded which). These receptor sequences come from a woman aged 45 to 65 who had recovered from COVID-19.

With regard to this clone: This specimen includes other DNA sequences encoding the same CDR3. CDR3 sequence reads: CASSLGQGSTDTQYF. CDR3 sequence (DNA): TGTGCCAGCAGCCTGGGACAGGGATCTACAGATACGCAGTATTTT. The J gene is TRBJ2-3, the V gene TRBV7-9; 9 bases line up with TRBD1. Germline V gene sequence: CDR1 SEHNR, CDR2 FQNEAQ (reference sequence). This CDR3 is 15 amino acids long. The trim removed 5 bases at V and 3 bases at J, leaving 6 bases unmatched.

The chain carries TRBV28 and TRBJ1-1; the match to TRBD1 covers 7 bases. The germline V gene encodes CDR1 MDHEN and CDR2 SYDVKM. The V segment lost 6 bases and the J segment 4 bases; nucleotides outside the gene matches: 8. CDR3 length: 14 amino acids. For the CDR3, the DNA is TGTGCCAGCAGCCGGGACAGACCGGGCACTGAAGCTTTCTTT. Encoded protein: CASSRDRPGTEAFF. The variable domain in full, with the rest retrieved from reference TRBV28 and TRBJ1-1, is DVKVTQSSRYLVKRTGEKVFLECVQDMDHENMFWYRQDPGLGLRLIYFSYDVKMKEKGDIPEGYSVSREKKERFSLILESASTNQTSMYLCASSRDRPGTEAFFGQGTRLTVV.

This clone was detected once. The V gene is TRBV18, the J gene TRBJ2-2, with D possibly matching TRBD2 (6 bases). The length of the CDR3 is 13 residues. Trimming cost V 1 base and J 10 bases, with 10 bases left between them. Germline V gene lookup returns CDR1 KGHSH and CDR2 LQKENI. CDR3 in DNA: TGTGCCAGCTCACCACGGGAGGATATGGAGCTGTTTTTT. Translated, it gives CASSPREDMELFF.

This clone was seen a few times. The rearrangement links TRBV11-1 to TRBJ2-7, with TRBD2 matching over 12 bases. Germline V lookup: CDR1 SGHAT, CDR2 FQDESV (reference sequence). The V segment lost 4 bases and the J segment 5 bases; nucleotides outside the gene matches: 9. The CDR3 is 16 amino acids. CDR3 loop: CASSSKLAGGPNEQYF. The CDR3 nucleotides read TGTGCCAGCAGCTCGAAACTAGCGGGGGGCCCCAACGAGCAGTACTTC.

The CDR3 DNA follows: TGCAGCGTACCGGGACCGGGGGTTACTGAAGCTTTCTTT. Its protein product is CSVPGPGVTEAFF. The genes are TRBV29-1 and TRBJ1-1; possible D gene TRBD1, 5 bases. Trimming took 6 bases from V and 5 from J, leaving 16 bases between them. The CDR3 contains 13 residues. The germline CDR1 and CDR2 sequences are SQVTM and ANQGSEA.

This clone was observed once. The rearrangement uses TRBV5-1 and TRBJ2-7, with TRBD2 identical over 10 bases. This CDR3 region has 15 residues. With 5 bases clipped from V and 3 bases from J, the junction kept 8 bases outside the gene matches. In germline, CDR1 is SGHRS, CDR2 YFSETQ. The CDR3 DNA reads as TGCGCCAGCAGACTCGGGACTAGCGTTGACTACGAGCAGTACTTC. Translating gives CASRLGTSVDYEQYF.

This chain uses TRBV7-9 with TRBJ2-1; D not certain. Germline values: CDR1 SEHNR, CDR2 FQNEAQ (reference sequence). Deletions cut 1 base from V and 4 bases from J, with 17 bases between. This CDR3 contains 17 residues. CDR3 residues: CASSLEVYPEPYNEQFF. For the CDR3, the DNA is TGTGCCAGCAGCTTAGAAGTCTACCCCGAACCTTACAATGAGCAGTTCTTC.

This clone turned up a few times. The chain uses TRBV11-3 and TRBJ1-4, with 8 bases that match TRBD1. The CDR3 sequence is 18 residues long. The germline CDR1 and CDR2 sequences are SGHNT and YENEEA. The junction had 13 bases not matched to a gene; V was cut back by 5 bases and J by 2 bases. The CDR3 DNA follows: TGTGCCAGCAGCCAAAAGCAGGGGGCCGATATTACTAATGAAAAACTGTTTTTT. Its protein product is CASSQKQGADITNEKLFF. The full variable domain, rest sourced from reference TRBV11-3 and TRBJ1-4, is EAGVVQSPRYKIIEKKQPVAFWCNPISGHNTLYWYLQNLGQGPELLIRYENEEAVDDSQLPKDRFSAERLKGVDSTLKIQPAELGDSAVYLCASSQKQGADITNEKLFFGSGTQLSVL.

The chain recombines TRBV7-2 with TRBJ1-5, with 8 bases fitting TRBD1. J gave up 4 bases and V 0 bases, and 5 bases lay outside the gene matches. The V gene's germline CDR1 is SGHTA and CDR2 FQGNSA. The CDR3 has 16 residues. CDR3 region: CASSLAGQGANQPQHF. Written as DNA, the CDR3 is TGTGCCAGCAGCTTAGCGGGGCAGGGGGCTAATCAGCCCCAGCATTTT.

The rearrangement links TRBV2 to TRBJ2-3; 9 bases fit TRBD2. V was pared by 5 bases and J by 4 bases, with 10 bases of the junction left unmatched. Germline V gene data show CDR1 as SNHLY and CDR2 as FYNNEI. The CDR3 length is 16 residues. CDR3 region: CASSPLGAGGADTQYF. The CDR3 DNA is TGTGCCAGCAGTCCCCTAGGAGCGGGAGGTGCAGATACGCAGTATTTT.

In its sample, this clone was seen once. DNA for the CDR3: TGTGCCAGCAGTTCTATAGCGGGAAATGGTGAGCAGTTCTTC. Its translation is CASSSIAGNGEQFF. The chain recombines TRBV28 with TRBJ2-1; 8 bases match TRBD2. V trimming: 4 bases; J trimming: 9 bases; junction bases outside the gene matches: 8. This CDR3 is 14 amino acids long. The V gene's germline CDR1 is MDHEN and CDR2 SYDVKM. Based on the CDR3 plus reference TRBV28 and TRBJ2-1, the full variable domain is DVKVTQSSRYLVKRTGEKVFLECVQDMDHENMFWYRQDPGLGLRLIYFSYDVKMKEKGDIPEGYSVSREKKERFSLILESASTNQTSMYLCASSSIAGNGEQFFGPGTRLTVL.

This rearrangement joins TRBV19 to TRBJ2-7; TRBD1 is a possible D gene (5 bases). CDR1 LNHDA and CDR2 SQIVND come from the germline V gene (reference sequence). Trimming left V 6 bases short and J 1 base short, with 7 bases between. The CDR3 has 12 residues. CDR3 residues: CASRDNSYEQYF. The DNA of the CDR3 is TGTGCCAGTAGGGACAATTCCTACGAGCAGTACTTC.

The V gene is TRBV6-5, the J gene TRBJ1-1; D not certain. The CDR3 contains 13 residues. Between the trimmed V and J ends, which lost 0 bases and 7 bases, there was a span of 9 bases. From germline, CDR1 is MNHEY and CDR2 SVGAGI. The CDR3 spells CASSYSMGIEAFF. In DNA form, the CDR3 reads TGTGCCAGCAGTTACTCGATGGGCATTGAAGCTTTCTTT.

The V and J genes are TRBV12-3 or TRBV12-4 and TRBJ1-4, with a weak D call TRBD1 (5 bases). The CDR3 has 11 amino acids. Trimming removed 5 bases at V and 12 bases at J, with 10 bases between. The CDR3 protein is CASSPGGELFF. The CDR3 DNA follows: TGTGCCAGCAGTCCCGGGGGGGAACTGTTTTTT.

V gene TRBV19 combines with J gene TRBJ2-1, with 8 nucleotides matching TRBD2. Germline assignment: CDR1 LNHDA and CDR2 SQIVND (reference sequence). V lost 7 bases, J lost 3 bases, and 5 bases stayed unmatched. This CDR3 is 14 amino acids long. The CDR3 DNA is TGTGCCAGTACGGCGGGGGGCAGCTACAATGAGCAGTTCTTC. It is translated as CASTAGGSYNEQFF.

CDR3 nucleotide sequence: TGTGCCAGCAGCTTATTGGCGGGAGGGGCCCTTGAGCAGTTCTTC. This sequence encodes CASSLLAGGALEQFF. The chain employs TRBV7-9 and TRBJ2-1, with 9 bases aligning to TRBD2. The V and J ends lost 2 bases and 9 bases, in that order; junction bases with no gene match: 8. CDR3 size: 15 residues. From germline, CDR1 is SEHNR and CDR2 FQNEAQ (reference sequence).

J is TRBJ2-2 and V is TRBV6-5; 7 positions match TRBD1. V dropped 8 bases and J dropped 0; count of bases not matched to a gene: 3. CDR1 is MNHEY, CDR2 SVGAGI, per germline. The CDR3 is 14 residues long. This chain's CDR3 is CASWGQPNTGELFF. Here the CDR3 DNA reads TGTGCCAGCTGGGGACAGCCGAACACCGGGGAGCTGTTTTTT.